This TCR beta chain derives from a study of vaccination effects on CD4 cells after COVID-19. A remark on this clone: Antigen unknown.

From germline, CDR1 is SGHVS and CDR2 FQNEAQ. This CDR3 spans 15 amino acids. Between the trimmed V and J ends, which lost 1 base and 3 bases, there was a span of 12 bases. Before any sequencing was done, the ViraFEST assay used viral peptide pools to expand antigen-specific CD4+ T cells. The culture ran for approximately nine days before CD4+ T cells were isolated. The infection with SARS-CoV-2 (confirmed by PCR) occurred in this person between March and December 2020. The table came from immunoSEQ multiplex PCR; TCRdb's copy has only in-frame clones and leaves some out. The sample consists of roughly 70,000 clones, 73% of them appearing once.

The source was CD4+ T cells from PBMCs cultured with HIV peptides, collected before COVID-19 vaccination. Subset specified: HIV-1 Nef peptide pool negative control/reference culture. The chain has TRBV7-8 and TRBJ1-2, with D maybe TRBD1 (5 bases). This clonotype was obtained from a human donor who had a prior SARS-CoV-2 infection. CDR3 loop: CASSLVAGSDYGYTF. The CDR3 region has the DNA TGTGCCAGCAGCTTAGTGGCAGGGAGCGACTATGGCTACACCTTC.